This T cell receptor (beta chain) was retrieved from a study of shared T cell receptors in the human thymus (dated by TCRdb to the early 2020s). The study in broad terms: The study examined how self-reactive, shared T-cell receptor alpha chains are generated in the human thymus.

Note on this clone: Its cognate antigen has yet to be identified. No qualities accompany the bases; no much larger clone lies one base away.

For this chain, trimming is 5 bases at the V end and 0 bases at the J end, and the number of junction bases without a gene match is 17. Its CDR3 holds 19 amino acids, cysteine through phenylalanine. Of all the DNA, just the CDR3 is kept, 57 bases in frame from base 1. The germline V gene (reference sequence) specifies MNHEY as CDR1 and SMNVEV as CDR2. Libraries were made using the immunoSEQ multiplex PCR assay. TCRdb mirrors the immuneACCESS table, restricted to in-frame sequences. Some clones are absent from its copies; in checked studies, under half trace to an unresolved V gene, and the reason for the others is unknown. The sample table holds approximately 760,000 clones, of which 80% to 90% were seen once. Of the sample, about 0.0098% falls within the top ten clones. This sample was shared with a second study, whose subject was human thymus T cells. The second study's authors report: In Finland, the donors were immunologically healthy infants who were having open corrective cardiac surgery for congenital heart defects. Thymus tissue was obtained as surgical resects removed during corrective cardiac surgery. Biased V and J gene segment usage appeared to be present in both thymic and peripheral blood repertoires. According to the related research, thymic TCR repertoires were highly overlapping among unrelated individuals. The study described the TCR alpha and beta repertoires in under ten infant thymus samples and a few matching peripheral blood samples. The infant donors were about 7 to 250 days old, and the cohort included over five males and a couple of females. Thymocytes were mechanically released from the tissue and were stored as pellets of roughly 9.5-34 million cells at -70 degrees C. A QIAsymphony instrument was used to extract genomic DNA from frozen cell pellets. The immunoSEQ multiplex PCR assay was used to amplify the TCRB and TCRAD loci from a standardized quantity of quality-controlled genomic DNA. The V(D)J region was spanned by amplicons of a length sufficient to cover the CDR3 and to identify V and J genes. Through the commercial immunoSEQ service, the amplicons were sequenced on an Illumina platform. Primer bias and sequencing errors were corrected using previously described methods, and TCRAD and TCRB definitions followed the IMGT database. Analysis of the repertoires was done with immunoSEQ Analyzer 3.0 and VDJTools and included basic statistics, V/J segment usage, diversity estimates, rarefaction and pairwise overlap. To estimate diversity, the Chao1, ChaoE, Efron-Thisted, Shannon and inverse Simpson indices were applied, and diversity was also estimated on datasets down-sampled to the smallest sample. Repertoire overlap was determined by strict matching of CDR3 nucleotide sequence, V gene and J gene, and Jaccard-based multidimensional scaling clustering was applied. On average, thymus samples yielded about 730,000 unique TCRB clonotypes, whereas blood samples yielded some 80,000.

Rearrangement joined TRBV27 to TRBJ2-7; TRBD1 aligns with 9 central bases. The receptor's source is a girl less than two years old with a congenital heart defect. Donor details come from another sample of the same person, matched by shared clones. The specimen was thymocytes. In nucleotide form, the sequence is TGTGCCAGCAGTGTCAAATTCCTCTACAGGGGGCCTTTCTCCTACGAGCAGTACTTC. Translated, it reads CASSVKFLYRGPFSYEQYF.